Listed below are T cell receptor beta chains from one sample, sequenced in a study of early T cells in non-severe SARS-CoV-2 infection. Via MiXCR, TCRdb re-called the 5' RACE reads, giving one row per CDR3 protein. The sample includes 85,000 to 90,000 distinct CDR3 sequences, over 12% of them seen just once. Sequencing used whole blood. The receptor source for this set is an adult who was a healthcare worker with PCR-confirmed SARS-CoV-2 infection or an uninfected control (not recorded which). Both conserved end residues are part of each CDR3. Each record gives: clone size, D gene, J gene, CDR3 length, V gene, CDR3 DNA, CDR3 protein. D genes are given only for firm matches. Clone size is stated in some rows and not others, as once, few, many or a class when expanded.

NA | TRBD1 | TRBJ2-1 | 14 | TRBV7-2 | TGTGCCAGCAGCCGGGGACAGGGAGTATATGAGCAGTTCTTC | CASSRGQGVYEQFF
many | NA | TRBJ2-1 | 13 | TRBV12-3/TRBV12-4 | TGTGCCAGCAGTGCCTACCCTTTCGATGAGCAGTTCTTC | CASSAYPFDEQFF
many | TRBD2 | TRBJ2-3 | 14 | TRBV6-1 | TGTGCCAGCAGCATCGGACTAGAGATAGATACGCAGTATTTT | CASSIGLEIDTQYF
few | TRBD1 | TRBJ1-1 | 16 | TRBV7-2 | TGTGCCAGCAGCTTGGGGACAGGGTTGACGAACACTGAAGCTTTCTTT | CASSLGTGLTNTEAFF
many | NA | TRBJ1-5 | 14 | TRBV29-1 | TGCAGCGTTGTGGATTCAGGGCCGGGTCAGCCCCAGCATTTT | CSVVDSGPGQPQHF
many | NA | TRBJ2-5 | 15 | TRBV4-2 | TGTGCCAGCAGCCAAGAAAGGTCGTACCAAGAGACCCAGTACTTC | CASSQERSYQETQYF
few | NA | TRBJ2-3 | 16 | TRBV7-2 | TGTGCCAGCAGAGCATCTGGGGGGCCACGTGCAGATACGCAGTATTTT | CASRASGGPRADTQYF
many | NA | TRBJ2-1 | 15 | TRBV5-4 | TGTGCCAGCAGCTTTCCAGCCGAGGGGTTGGGTGAGCAGTTCTTC | CASSFPAEGLGEQFF
NA | NA | TRBJ2-1 | 14 | TRBV7-3 | TGTGCCAGCAGCTTGGGGACCCATGACAGTGAGCAGTTCTTC | CASSLGTHDSEQFF
few | NA | TRBJ2-3 | 15 | TRBV11-2 | TGTGCCAGCAGCGTTTGGGGGACGAACACAGATACGCAGTATTTT | CASSVWGTNTDTQYF
few | NA | TRBJ1-5 | 13 | TRBV30 | TGTGCCTGGAAATACGGGTTCAATCAGCCCCAGCATTTT | CAWKYGFNQPQHF
NA | NA | TRBJ2-5 | 15 | TRBV11-2 | TGTGCCAGCAGCTTAGTTGGACAGACCCAAGAGACCCAGTACTTC | CASSLVGQTQETQYF
NA | NA | TRBJ2-5 | 13 | TRBV21-1 | NA | CAWGRGTQETQYF
NA | NA | TRBJ2-5 | 13 | TRBV6-1 | TGTGCCAGCAGTGTAGTCAGCCAAGAGACCCAGTACTTC | CASSVVSQETQYF
NA | NA | TRBJ1-1 | 14 | TRBV30 | TGTGCCTGGAGTCGGGAGACGATGAACACTGAAGCTTTCTTT | CAWSRETMNTEAFF
NA | NA | TRBJ2-1 | 16 | TRBV5-1 | TGCGCCAGCACCTTAACTCCCGTCGGGGTTCGTGATGAGCAGTTCTTC | CASTLTPVGVRDEQFF
NA | NA | TRBJ1-4 | 14 | TRBV5-1 | TGCGCCAGCAGCCCCGACAGCGCCCTTGAAAAACTGTTTTTT | CASSPDSALEKLFF
once | TRBD1 | TRBJ1-2 | 14 | TRBV30 | TGTGCCTGGAGTAAGGGGGGACAGAACTATGGCTACACCTTC | CAWSKGGQNYGYTF
NA | NA | TRBJ1-5 | 17 | TRBV10-3 | TGTGCCATCAGTGAGTCAGGACAGTCATCAATCAATCAGCCCCAGCATTTT | CAISESGQSSINQPQHF
many | TRBD1 | TRBJ1-2 | 13 | TRBV20-1 | TGCAGTGCTAAACAGGGGGCCTTCTATGGCTACACCTTC | CSAKQGAFYGYTF
NA | NA | TRBJ1-6 | 16 | TRBV6-1 | TGTGCCACACAGACCGGGGGCGCGACGGGTAATTCACCCCTCCACTTT | CATQTGGATGNSPLHF
many | NA | TRBJ1-2 | 13 | TRBV6-4 | TGTGCCAGCAGTGCCCAGTCAGTCTATGGCTACACCTTC | CASSAQSVYGYTF
few | NA | TRBJ1-5 | 19 | TRBV21-1 | TGTGCCAGCAGCAAGGCATACAGACGGCCCAACTATAGCAATCAGCCCCAGCATTTT | CASSKAYRRPNYSNQPQHF
few | NA | TRBJ1-6 | 15 | TRBV12-3/TRBV12-4 | TGTGCCAGCAGCCGGACGCGTCACTCGGATTCACCCCTCCACTTT | CASSRTRHSDSPLHF
NA | NA | TRBJ2-2 | 16 | TRBV7-2 | TGTGCCAGCAGCTTAATAATGACCACGAACACCGGGGAGCTGTTTTTT | CASSLIMTTNTGELFF
few | NA | TRBJ2-1 | 13 | TRBV12-3/TRBV12-4 | TGTGCCAGCAGTTTTCTCTCCGTCAATGAGCAGTTCTTC | CASSFLSVNEQFF
many | TRBD2 | TRBJ2-1 | 18 | TRBV18 | TGTGCCAGCTCACTACGGACTAGCGGGGGGTATCTCTACAATGAGCAGTTCTTC | CASSLRTSGGYLYNEQFF
NA | NA | TRBJ2-1 | 12 | TRBV7-2 | TGTGCCACGGACCTTGGCACCAATGAGCAGTTCTTC | CATDLGTNEQFF
NA | NA | TRBJ2-5 | 15 | TRBV4-1 | TGCGCCAGCAGCCAGGGAGAGGGTGACCAAGAGACCCAGTACTTC | CASSQGEGDQETQYF
few | NA | TRBJ2-5 | 18 | TRBV15 | TGTGCCACCAGTAGAATAGAGCTGGCGGGGGCGAAACAAGAGACCCAGTACTTC | CATSRIELAGAKQETQYF
many | NA | TRBJ2-3 | 16 | TRBV7-9 | TGTGCCAGCACTTCAACCCTGGGACGGGGCACAGATACGCAGTATTTT | CASTSTLGRGTDTQYF
NA | NA | TRBJ1-5 | 16 | TRBV7-2 | TGTGCCAGCAGCTTAGCGCCAGGGAATAGCAATCAGCCCCAGCATTTT | CASSLAPGNSNQPQHF
NA | NA | TRBJ1-5 | 13 | TRBV12-3/TRBV12-4 | TGTGCCAGCAGTTATAAGGTTACTCAGCCCCAGCATTTT | CASSYKVTQPQHF
few | NA | TRBJ1-2 | 18 | TRBV7-2 | TGTGCCAGCAGCACATCCGGTACCCAGGGGACATTTAACTATGGCTACACCTTC | CASSTSGTQGTFNYGYTF
many | NA | TRBJ2-3 | 13 | TRBV5-1 | TGCGCCAGCAGCTTGACTAGCACAGATACGCAGTATTTT | CASSLTSTDTQYF
few | NA | TRBJ1-5 | 13 | TRBV20-1 | TGCAGTGTTCCGAAGGGGTACAATCAGCCCCAGCATTTT | CSVPKGYNQPQHF
many | TRBD2 | TRBJ2-3 | 15 | TRBV12-3/TRBV12-4 | TGTGCCAGCAGCCCCCTCGGCGGGGGGGGGAATACGCAGTATTTT | CASSPLGGGGNTQYF
few | NA | TRBJ1-1 | 12 | TRBV29-1 | TGCAGCGTTGGCCACCGGAACACTGAAGCTTTCTTT | CSVGHRNTEAFF
NA | TRBD1 | TRBJ1-2 | 13 | TRBV5-1 | TGCGCCAGCAGCAGGGGACAGAACTATGGCTACACCTTC | CASSRGQNYGYTF
few | TRBD1 | TRBJ2-1 | 17 | TRBV9 | TGTGCCAGCAGCCCTCATGAACAGGGGGCTATCTACAATGAGCAGTTCTTC | CASSPHEQGAIYNEQFF
few | NA | TRBJ2-2 | 16 | TRBV20-1 | TGCAGTGCTTCTTCCCCAGACAAGTTGTCAACCGGGGAGCTGTTTTTT | CSASSPDKLSTGELFF
NA | NA | TRBJ2-5 | 11 | TRBV12-3/TRBV12-4 | TGTGCCAGCAGTCCGAAAGAGACCCAGTACTTC | CASSPKETQYF
once | NA | TRBJ2-3 | 15 | TRBV7-3 | TGTGCCAGCAGCTTAACCCCGGGAGCCACAGATATGCAGTATTTT | CASSLTPGATDMQYF
NA | NA | TRBJ2-3 | 15 | TRBV5-4 | TGTGCCAGCAGCTCCCGACAGGAATCAGCAGATACGCAGTATTTT | CASSSRQESADTQYF
few | NA | TRBJ1-3 | 14 | TRBV12-3/TRBV12-4 | TGTGCCAGCAGTTTCGGGCACTCTGGAAACACCATATATTTT | CASSFGHSGNTIYF
NA | NA | TRBJ2-2 | 13 | TRBV12-3/TRBV12-4 | TGTGCCAGCCCCCCGGTGAACACCGGGGAGCTGTTTTTT | CASPPVNTGELFF
many | NA | TRBJ1-5 | 8 | TRBV21-1 | TGTGCCAGCAGCACCCAGCATTTT | CASSTQHF
few | NA | TRBJ1-6 | 19 | TRBV6-1 | TGTGCCAGCAGAATAGGGACTGCGAGGAGTTCTTCCTATAATTCACCCCTCCACTTT | CASRIGTARSSSYNSPLHF
NA | NA | TRBJ1-1 | 14 | TRBV5-6 | TGTGCCAGCAGCTTTGGCGCCTTAAGCACTGAAGCTTTCTTT | CASSFGALSTEAFF
few | NA | TRBJ2-1 | 14 | TRBV15 | TGTGCCACCAGCAGAGCATCGCTGCGCAATGAGCAGTTCTTC | CATSRASLRNEQFF
NA | NA | TRBJ1-1 | 12 | TRBV27 | TGTGCCAGCATGGGAGCCTACACTGAAGCTTTCTTT | CASMGAYTEAFF
NA | NA | TRBJ2-3 | 18 | TRBV7-3 | TGTGCCAGCAGCCCCTCTGGTCAGCCTAGCAAAAGCACAGATACGCAGTATTTT | CASSPSGQPSKSTDTQYF
few | NA | TRBJ1-6 | 18 | TRBV7-6 | TGTGCCAGCAGCTCCAGGATCCCGAATGTTGGGAATAATTCACCCCTCCACTTT | CASSSRIPNVGNNSPLHF
NA | NA | TRBJ1-4 | 13 | TRBV18 | TGTGCCAGCTCGCGGTCCGATAATGAAAAACTGTTTTTT | CASSRSDNEKLFF
many | TRBD1 | TRBJ2-5 | 15 | TRBV3-1 | TGTGCCAGCAGCCCGCTGGACAGGAACGAAGAGACCCAGTACTTC | CASSPLDRNEETQYF